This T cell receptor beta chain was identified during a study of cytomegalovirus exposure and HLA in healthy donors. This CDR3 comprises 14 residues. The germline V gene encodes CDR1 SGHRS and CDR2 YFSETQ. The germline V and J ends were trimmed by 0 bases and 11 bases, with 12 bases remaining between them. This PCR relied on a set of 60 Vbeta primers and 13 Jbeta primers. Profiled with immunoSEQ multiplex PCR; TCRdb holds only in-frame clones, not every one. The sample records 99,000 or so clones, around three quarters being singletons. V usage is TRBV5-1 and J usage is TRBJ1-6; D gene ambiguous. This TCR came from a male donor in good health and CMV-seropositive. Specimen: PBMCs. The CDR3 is CASSLGLAEPPLHF. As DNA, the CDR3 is TGCGCCAGCAGCTTGGGCCTTGCCGAGCCACCCCTCCACTTT.